What follows are 3 T cell receptor beta chains derived from one specimen sequenced in a study of shared clonotypes between healthy human individuals. CD8 cells regarded as naive lacked CD45RO, were positively chosen for CCR7, and omitted terminally differentiated effector memory CD45RA+ cells. Assay used: immunoSEQ multiplex PCR; TCRdb lists only in-frame clones, some missing. The repertoire includes about 2,100,000 clones, about 92% of them detected once, and under 2% sits in the top ten. The sequencing input was naive CD8+ T cells from PBMCs. The receptor set was obtained from a man aged 18 to 30 in good health. Some clones in this sample may be carry-over from other donors' samples.

The chain joins TRBV2 to TRBJ1-1; 12 bases agree with TRBD1. The germline gives CDR1 SNHLY, CDR2 FYNNEI. V dropped 4 bases and J dropped 5; count of bases not matched to a gene: 8. The CDR3 spans 16 residues. The CDR3 region is CASSVRDRGLGTEAFF. The CDR3 DNA reads TGTGCCAGCAGTGTAAGGGACAGGGGGCTGGGAACTGAAGCTTTCTTT.

Remarks on this clone: Within the sample, other DNA sequences also encode this same CDR3. The chain couples TRBV27 to TRBJ1-1, with a tentative D call TRBD1 (6 bases). Trimming took 2 bases from V and 0 from J, leaving 13 bases between them. CDR3 length: 16 amino acids. CDR1 is MNHEY, CDR2 SMNVEV, per germline (reference sequence). The CDR3 spells CASSLGPGAMNTEAFF. CDR3 in DNA: TGTGCCAGCAGTTTAGGGCCAGGGGCTATGAACACTGAAGCTTTCTTT.

V and J are TRBV9 and TRBJ2-7, with D possibly being TRBD1 (5 bases). CDR1 is SGDLS and CDR2 is YYNGEE in the germline V gene. Trimming pared 4 bases from V and 0 bases from J, leaving 17 bases between. The CDR3 has 16 amino acids. For the CDR3, the DNA is TGTGCCAGCAGCCCCAGGGTAGTCGAGAGCTCCTACGAGCAGTACTTC. It yields the protein CASSPRVVESSYEQYF.